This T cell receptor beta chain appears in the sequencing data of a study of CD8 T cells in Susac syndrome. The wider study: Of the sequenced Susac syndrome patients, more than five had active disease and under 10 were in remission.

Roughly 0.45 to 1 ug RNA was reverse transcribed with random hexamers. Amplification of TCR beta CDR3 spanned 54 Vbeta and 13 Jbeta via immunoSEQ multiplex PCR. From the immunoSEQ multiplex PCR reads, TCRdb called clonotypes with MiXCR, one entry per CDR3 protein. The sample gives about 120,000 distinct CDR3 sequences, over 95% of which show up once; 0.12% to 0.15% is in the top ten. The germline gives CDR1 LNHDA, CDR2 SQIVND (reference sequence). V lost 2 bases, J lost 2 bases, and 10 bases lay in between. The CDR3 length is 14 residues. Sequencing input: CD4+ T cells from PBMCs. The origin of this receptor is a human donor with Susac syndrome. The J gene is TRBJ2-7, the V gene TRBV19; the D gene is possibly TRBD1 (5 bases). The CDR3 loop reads CASSISAGTYEQYF. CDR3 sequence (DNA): TGTGCCAGTAGTATATCGGCAGGGACCTACGAGCAGTACTTC.